The rows below give T cell receptor beta chains drawn from one sample of a study of CD8+CD57+ T cells in acquired aplastic anemia. TCRdb fed the reads into MiXCR, producing one record per CDR3 protein. The sample lists just over 450,000 distinct CDR3 sequences, 25% to 40% occurring once. What was sequenced was sorted CD4+, CD8+, or CD8+CD57+ T cells (not recorded which) from PBMCs. The receptors originated from a human donor with aplastic anemia. Each CDR3 is given with its conserved first and last residue. The order of the fields is D gene, clone size, J gene, CDR3 length, V gene, CDR3 protein, CDR3 DNA. A D gene is named only where the DNA matches it firmly. Not every row has a clone size; where given, it reads once, few, many or a size class.

.	.	TRBJ2-7	16	TRBV4-3	CASSQDSYGERAEKYF	TGCGCCAGCAGCCAAGACTCATACGGGGAGCGTGCCGAAAAGTACTTC
.	.	TRBJ1-1	14	TRBV9	CASSVVGENTEAFF	TGTGCCAGCAGCGTAGTTGGGGAAAACACTGAAGCTTTCTTT
.	.	TRBJ2-5	17	TRBV5-1	CASSSLRWSWEEETQYF	TGCGCCAGCAGCTCTCTCCGGTGGTCTTGGGAGGAAGAGACCCAGTACTTC
TRBD1	.	TRBJ1-6	14	TRBV12-5	CASAPGTANSPLHF	TGTGCTAGTGCCCCCGGGACAGCAAATTCACCCCTCCACTTT
TRBD1	once	TRBJ2-1	12	TRBV7-8	CASSFGSGGRFF	TGTGCCAGCAGCTTCGGTTCAGGGGGCCGGTTCTTC
TRBD1	.	TRBJ1-1	17	TRBV24-1	CASSYSGDRGLNTEAFF	TGTGCCAGCAGTTACTCAGGTGACAGGGGACTGAACACTGAAGCTTTCTTT
TRBD2	once	TRBJ2-5	12	TRBV20-1	CSAREGQETQYF	TGCAGTGCGAGGGAGGGACAAGAGACCCAGTACTTC
.	many	TRBJ1-2	11	TRBV20-1	CSVTRVGGYTF	TGCAGTGTCACCAGGGTGGGTGGCTACACCTTC
.	.	TRBJ2-7	13	TRBV5-5	CASSPQGWYEQYF	TGTGCCAGCAGCCCTCAGGGGTGGTACGAGCAGTACTTC
.	.	TRBJ1-5	15	TRBV19	CAIRPSAGSNQPQHF	TGTGCCATCCGACCCTCTGCAGGGAGCAATCAGCCCCAGCATTTT
.	few	TRBJ2-6	16	TRBV2	CASSELRSSGANVLTF	TGTGCCAGCAGTGAACTTCGTTCCTCTGGGGCCAACGTCCTGACTTTC
TRBD2	few	TRBJ2-1	17	TRBV25-1	CASSVGASGISYNEQFF	TGTGCCAGCAGCGTAGGAGCCAGCGGGATATCCTACAATGAGCAGTTCTTC
.	many	TRBJ1-6	13	TRBV7-9	CASSGAGDSPLHF	TGTGCCAGCAGCGGGGCTGGGGATTCACCCCTCCACTTT
TRBD1	many	TRBJ2-1	15	TRBV24-1	CATSDPGTGSNEQFF	TGTGCCACCAGTGATCCGGGGACAGGGTCCAATGAGCAGTTCTTC
TRBD2	.	TRBJ2-1	16	TRBV5-6	CASSHETTSGVNEQFF	TGTGCCAGCAGCCATGAAACCACTAGCGGGGTCAATGAGCAGTTCTTC
.	.	TRBJ2-1	11	TRBV5-1	CASSLSGWQFF	TGCGCCAGCAGCTTGTCAGGGTGGCAGTTCTTC
TRBD1	many	TRBJ2-7	16	TRBV6-1	CASSDEADRAGYEQYF	TGTGCCAGCAGTGACGAGGCGGACAGGGCCGGCTACGAGCAGTACTTC
.	many	TRBJ1-3	13	TRBV29-1	CSAPESAGNTIYF	TGCAGCGCTCCGGAAAGCGCTGGAAACACCATATATTTT
.	few	TRBJ1-6	14	TRBV25-1	CASSASRLNSPLHF	TGTGCCAGCAGCGCTAGCAGATTAAATTCACCCCTCCACTTT
TRBD2	many	TRBJ2-2	15	TRBV10-3	CAISDAGGNTGELFF	TGTGCCATCAGTGACGCGGGGGGAAACACCGGGGAGCTGTTTTTT
TRBD2	.	TRBJ2-1	15	TRBV6-1	CASSQLAGAYNEQFF	TGTGCCAGCAGTCAACTAGCGGGAGCCTACAATGAGCAGTTCTTC
.	.	TRBJ2-1	13	TRBV29-1	CSVNQQIYNERFF	TGCAGCGTTAACCAGCAGATTTACAATGAGCGGTTCTTC
.	many	TRBJ1-6	14	TRBV10-3	CAISEEGTISPLHF	TGTGCCATCAGTGAAGAGGGGACGATTTCACCCCTCCACTTT
TRBD1	.	TRBJ1-1	16	TRBV20-1	CSARERPGGKNTEAFF	TGCAGTGCTAGAGAACGGCCAGGGGGGAAGAACACTGAAGCTTTCTTT
.	.	TRBJ2-7	14	TRBV5-5	CASSFSTSLIEQYF	TGTGCCAGCAGCTTCTCCACTAGCCTGATCGAGCAGTACTTC
TRBD2	.	TRBJ2-7	16	TRBV12-3/TRBV12-4	CASSIGLAGVLYEQYF	TGTGCCAGCTCCATAGGGCTAGCGGGAGTTTTGTACGAGCAGTACTTC
TRBD1	many	TRBJ1-2	15	TRBV19	CASSSGTGVYYGYTF	TGTGCCAGTAGTTCCGGGACAGGGGTTTACTATGGCTACACCTTC
.	.	TRBJ2-4	17	TRBV7-3	CASSLTYSPLAKNIQYF	TGTGCCAGCAGCTTAACGTACAGCCCCCTGGCCAAAAACATTCAGTACTTC
.	.	TRBJ2-7	16	TRBV6-1	CASSRQGLTETFEQYF	TGTGCCAGCAGTCGGCAAGGCTTGACCGAAACGTTCGAGCAGTACTTC
.	many	TRBJ2-1	14	TRBV29-1	CSVYGGITYNEQFF	TGCAGCGTTTACGGGGGTATTACCTACAATGAGCAGTTCTTC
.	few	TRBJ1-2	15	TRBV5-4	CASSLGQGRNYGYTF	TGTGCCAGCAGCCTGGGGCAGGGGCGAAACTATGGCTACACCTTC
.	.	TRBJ1-1	10	TRBV2	CASRDPEAFF	TGTGCCAGCAGAGATCCTGAAGCTTTCTTT
.	few	TRBJ2-3	13	TRBV24-1	CATSAPCTDTQYF	TGTGCCACCAGTGCTCCTTGCACAGATACGCAGTATTTT
.	.	TRBJ2-3	14	TRBV5-8	CASSLSQFTDTQYF	TGTGCCAGCAGCTTGTCACAGTTCACAGATACGCAGTATTTT
.	few	TRBJ1-2	16	TRBV20-1	CSARVDSRVSKGGYTF	TGCAGTGCTAGAGTGGATAGCCGGGTCTCAAAAGGCGGCTACACCTTC
TRBD1	many	TRBJ2-7	11	TRBV6-1	CATRTGHEQYF	TGTGCCACCCGGACAGGGCACGAGCAGTACTTC
.	.	TRBJ1-3	16	TRBV5-1	CASSLHGERGGNTIYF	TGCGCCAGCAGCCTGCATGGGGAGCGAGGTGGAAACACCATATATTTT
TRBD2	.	TRBJ2-5	17	TRBV25-1	CASSLVGQRENQETQYF	TGTGCCAGCAGCTTGGTCGGGCAGCGGGAGAATCAAGAGACCCAGTACTTC
.	.	TRBJ1-6	17	TRBV15	CATSGTDVNTQNSPLHF	TGTGCCACCAGCGGCACTGACGTAAACACCCAAAATTCACCCCTCCACTTT
TRBD1	.	TRBJ2-7	13	TRBV2	CASASGGSYEQYF	TGTGCCAGCGCGTCAGGGGGCTCCTACGAGCAGTACTTC
.	many	TRBJ1-3	14	TRBV9	CASSVSGRKNTIYF	TGTGCCAGCAGCGTATCTGGGAGGAAAAACACCATATATTTT
.	many	TRBJ1-1	15	TRBV19	CASSPLQGMNTEAFF	TGTGCCAGTAGCCCACTACAGGGAATGAACACTGAAGCTTTCTTT
.	.	TRBJ2-7	14	TRBV19	CATQTKTGSHEQYF	TGTGCCACCCAGACTAAGACCGGCTCCCACGAGCAGTACTTC
.	.	TRBJ2-1	14	TRBV5-1	CASSLERTTNEQFF	TGCGCCAGCAGCTTGGAACGAACGACTAATGAGCAGTTCTTC
TRBD1	many	TRBJ2-7	18	TRBV20-1	CSAIRTGGKRSRSYEQYF	TGCAGTGCTATCCGGACAGGGGGTAAGCGGTCACGCTCCTACGAGCAGTACTTC
TRBD2	once	TRBJ2-1	12	TRBV30	CAQAGAYNEQFF	TGTGCCCAAGCGGGGGCCTACAATGAGCAGTTCTTC
TRBD1	.	TRBJ1-2	13	TRBV20-1	CSAPGTGLYGYTF	TGCAGTGCTCCCGGGACAGGGCTCTATGGCTACACCTTC
.	many	TRBJ2-1	12	TRBV20-1	CSAERLNNEQFF	TGCAGTGCAGAGCGACTGAACAATGAGCAGTTCTTC
TRBD1	many	TRBJ2-1	14	TRBV24-1	CATSSGGNSNEQFF	TGTGCCACCAGCTCAGGGGGTAATAGCAATGAGCAGTTCTTC
TRBD2	.	TRBJ2-1	16	TRBV6-2/TRBV6-3	CASSYLAGGAYNEQFF	TGTGCCAGCAGTTACTTAGCGGGAGGGGCCTACAATGAGCAGTTCTTC
.	.	TRBJ2-1	15	TRBV20-1	CSARDLSGSYNEQFF	TGCAGTGCTAGAGATTTGAGCGGTTCCTACAATGAGCAGTTCTTC
.	once	TRBJ1-2	15	TRBV10-3	CAISESLGAAYGYTF	TGTGCCATCAGTGAGTCGTTGGGAGCGGCCTATGGCTACACCTTC